A single sample is the source of the 2 T cell receptor beta chains below, sequenced in a study of blood T cell repertoires in COVID-19. Only in-frame clones appear in the TCRdb table, and some are missing; sequencing was by immunoSEQ multiplex PCR. This sample has about 250,000 clones; about 90% occur once, and the top ten carry about 6%. Sample: PBMCs or T cells enriched from blood (not recorded which). These receptors all come from a woman in her 30s with acute COVID-19.

In this sample, this clone turned up a few times. The chain uses TRBV28 and TRBJ2-2; a weak D match, TRBD1 (6 bases). The CDR3 runs to 16 residues. Germline V gives CDR1 MDHEN, CDR2 SYDVKM. The V gene lost 5 bases and the J gene lost 2 bases, with 15 bases spanning the gap. CDR3 bases: TGTGCCAGCAGTAAGCCCGGACAGTTCAACACCGGGGAGCTGTTTTTT. Residues: CASSKPGQFNTGELFF.

This chain uses TRBV5-1 with TRBJ2-7; 11 bases agree with TRBD1. The CDR3 has 16 residues. Germline V gene sequence: CDR1 SGHRS, CDR2 YFSETQ. The CDR3 sequence is CPRGTGGTSIGYEQYF. The CDR3 DNA follows: TGCCCCCGGGGGACAGGGGGGACTAGCATCGGCTACGAGCAGTACTTC.